These 25 T cell receptor beta chains originate from one sample sequenced in a study of OX40 agonist ivuxolimab in advanced cancers. Repertoires were generated with immunoSEQ multiplex PCR, while TCRdb's copy carries only in-frame clones and drops some. Of over 150,000 clones in the sample, 85% to 95% were seen once. The starting material was CD4+ or CD8+ T cells sorted from blood, obtained in a trial of the OX40 agonist ivuxolimab. The receptors stem from an adult with an advanced solid tumor such as melanoma, head and neck, liver or kidney cancer.

CDR3 sequence (DNA): TGTGCCAGCAGCTTTCCAGGGTACAATCAGCCCCAGCATTTT. This codes for CASSFPGYNQPQHF. This rearrangement joins TRBV7-9 to TRBJ1-5; perhaps TRBD1 as D (5 bases). V gave up 3 bases and J gave up 3 bases, with 9 bases separating them. The length of the CDR3 is 14 residues. Germline V gives CDR1 SEHNR, CDR2 FQNEAQ (reference sequence).

This clone was detected once. The genes are TRBV5-1 and TRBJ1-1; D perhaps matches TRBD1 (6 bases). The V end lost 0 bases, the J end lost 8 bases, and 14 bases lay between the germline ends. The CDR3 totals 14 residues. Germline CDR1 reads SGHRS; CDR2 reads YFSETQ. DNA of the CDR3: TGCGCCAGCAGCTTGGAGTTGGGGGCCCCCGAAGCTTTCTTT. Its protein product is CASSLELGAPEAFF.

The chain uses TRBV6-1 and TRBJ1-1, with unresolved D. Germline loops: CDR1 MNHNS, CDR2 SASEGT. The CDR3 consists of 14 residues. Trimming took 4 bases from V and 5 from J, leaving 14 bases between them. In DNA, the CDR3 is TGTGCCAGCAGTGTTGGAGGGCGAGGGACTGAAGCTTTCTTT. This sequence encodes CASSVGGRGTEAFF.

The chain uses TRBV7-3 and TRBJ2-7; 9 bases are shared with TRBD1. Losses at the gene ends were 5 bases for V and 4 bases for J; bases not matched to a gene: 3. Germline V CDR1 and CDR2: SGHTA, FQGTGA. The CDR3 has 13 amino acids. As DNA, the CDR3 is TGTGCCAGCAGCCGGGACAGGGAATACGAGCAGTACTTC. Residues: CASSRDREYEQYF.

This chain joins TRBV11-2 and TRBJ2-7; no definite D call. This CDR3 has 13 amino acids. Germline V gene sequence: CDR1 SGHAT, CDR2 FQNNGV. V shed 5 bases and J shed 2 bases, with 10 bases lying between them. The CDR3 region has the DNA TGTGCCAGCAGCCTCCCGCAACCCTACGAGCAGTACTTC. Its translation: CASSLPQPYEQYF.

The V call is TRBV10-3, the J call TRBJ2-6; tentative D call: TRBD1 (6 bases). CDR1 and CDR2 from the germline V gene are ENHRY and SYGVKD. V was pared by 6 bases and J by 3 bases, with 12 bases between. This CDR3 comprises 15 residues. In DNA form, the CDR3 reads TGTGCCATCAGCCCACAGGGTCTTGGGGCCAACGTCCTGACTTTC. Protein sequence: CAISPQGLGANVLTF.

The chain couples TRBV28 to TRBJ1-1; a possible D gene is TRBD1 (6 bases). The CDR3 length is 14 residues. The germline V gene has CDR1 MDHEN and CDR2 SYDVKM. Trimming shortened V by 10 bases and J by 3 bases, and 18 bases separated the two germline ends. The CDR3 reads CATLHGQRDTEAFF. The CDR3 bases are TGTGCCACGTTACACGGACAGCGTGACACTGAAGCTTTCTTT.

V is TRBV4-3 and J is TRBJ2-5, with a tentative D call TRBD2 (6 bases). Looked up from germline, CDR1 is LGHNA and CDR2 is YSLEER. CDR3 length: 15 amino acids. Trimming removed 4 bases from V and 2 bases from J, with 14 bases in between. The CDR3: CASSPRAGTQETQYF. In DNA, the CDR3 is TGCGCCAGCAGCCCCCGAGCAGGGACTCAAGAGACCCAGTACTTC.

This clone was seen just once. The chain recombines TRBV5-1 with TRBJ2-7, with TRBD2 as a possible D gene (6 bases). The germline CDR1 and CDR2 sequences are SGHRS and YFSETQ. CDR3 size: 15 residues. The ends were cut back, 4 bases at V and 2 bases at J, with 16 bases in the middle. The CDR3 here is CASSRHRDLTYEQYF. Here the CDR3 DNA reads TGCGCCAGCAGCCGGCACCGGGACTTGACCTACGAGCAGTACTTC.

The chain links TRBV10-2 to TRBJ2-7, with 16 bases aligning to TRBD2. The CDR3 loop spans 19 amino acids. Germline-derived CDR1 and CDR2 are WSHSY and SAAADI. The V segment lost 0 bases and the J segment 2 bases; nucleotides outside the gene matches: 7. CDR3 coding DNA: TGCGCCAGCAGTGAGTCCGGGACTAGCGGGGGGGCCGGTCCCTACGAGCAGTACTTC. This gives the protein CASSESGTSGGAGPYEQYF.

J is TRBJ1-5 and V is TRBV19; perhaps TRBD1 as D (5 bases). This CDR3 contains 15 residues. V lost 6 bases and J lost 4, with 16 bases in between. Germline V lookup: CDR1 LNHDA, CDR2 SQIVND (reference sequence). For the CDR3, the DNA is TGTGCCAGTAGGCAGGACGGGACGAAGAATCAGCCCCAGCATTTT. As protein: CASRQDGTKNQPQHF. Drawing the rest from reference TRBV19 and TRBJ1-5, the complete variable domain is DGGITQSPKYLFRKEGQNVTLSCEQNLNHDAMYWYRQDPGQGLRLIYYSQIVNDFQKGDIAEGYSVSREKKESFPLTVTSAQKNPTAFYLCASRQDGTKNQPQHFGDGTRLSIL.

CDR3 coding DNA: TGTGCCAGCTCACCACGCGTGTCTGGAAACACCATATATTTT. Translating gives CASSPRVSGNTIYF. This chain connects TRBV18 to TRBJ1-3; D not resolved. The CDR3 spans 14 residues. Trimming cost V 1 base and J 1 base, with 5 bases left between them. The germline gives CDR1 KGHSH, CDR2 LQKENI.

V is TRBV5-1 and J is TRBJ1-4; a possible D gene is TRBD1 (5 bases). The V end was cut by 0 bases, the J end by 0 bases, with 6 bases between. Germline CDR1 SGHRS, CDR2 YFSETQ. This CDR3 has 15 amino acids. As DNA, the CDR3 is TGCGCCAGCAGCTTGGGACAGACAACTAATGAAAAACTGTTTTTT. Translation: CASSLGQTTNEKLFF.

This chain connects TRBV4-3 to TRBJ2-7; 7 bases agree with TRBD1. Unmatched junction bases numbered 9, after V lost 0 bases and J lost 7 bases. Per germline, CDR1 LGHNA and CDR2 YSLEER. The CDR3 contains 15 residues. The CDR3 DNA reads as TGCGCCAGCAGCCAAGAGAAGGAACACAGGGGAGAGCAGTACTTC. Translation gives CASSQEKEHRGEQYF.

The chain has TRBV6-4 and TRBJ1-5, with no clear D. The CDR3 is 14 residues long. CDR1 and CDR2 (germline): MRHNA, SNTAGT. The germline V and J ends were trimmed by 6 bases and 0 bases, with 9 bases remaining between them. The CDR3 protein is CASSPQYSNQPQHF. CDR3 DNA sequence: TGTGCCAGCAGCCCTCAATATAGCAATCAGCCCCAGCATTTT.

V gene TRBV28 combines with J gene TRBJ2-7, with 8 bases lining up with TRBD1. The CDR3 runs to 15 residues. Per germline, CDR1 MDHEN and CDR2 SYDVKM. The trim removed 7 bases at V and 5 bases at J, leaving 13 bases unmatched. Written as DNA, the CDR3 is TGTGCCAGCACCCCCCCCAGGGGGCGCGGGAACGAGCAGTACTTC. Translation: CASTPPRGRGNEQYF.

V gene TRBV10-3 combines with J gene TRBJ1-2, with D unclear. Germline V gene data show CDR1 as ENHRY and CDR2 as SYGVKD. The V gene lost 0 bases and the J gene lost 7 bases, with 9 bases spanning the gap. This CDR3 is built from 13 residues. CDR3 amino acids: CAISESMGPGYTF. In nucleotides, the CDR3 is TGTGCCATCAGTGAGTCGATGGGTCCTGGCTACACCTTC.

CDR3 in DNA: TGTGCCAGCTCGCACTTACCTGTTGGAGGCTCTGGGGCCAACGTCCTGACTTTC. This sequence encodes CASSHLPVGGSGANVLTF. J is TRBJ2-6 and V is TRBV18; D is perhaps TRBD2 (5 bases). The V gene's germline CDR1 is KGHSH and CDR2 LQKENI. The CDR3 is 18 residues long. The V gene lost 6 bases and the J gene lost 0 bases, with 18 bases spanning the gap.

This clone occurred a few times. The chain has TRBV6-6 and TRBJ2-7; 16 bases line up with TRBD2. The CDR3 covers 16 residues. In germline, CDR1 is MNHNY, CDR2 SVGAGI (reference sequence). V shed 8 bases, J shed 2 bases, and the junction held 6 bases outside the gene matches. CDR3 protein: CASGTSGGAVPYEQYF. In nucleotides, the CDR3 is TGTGCCAGCGGGACTAGCGGGGGGGCGGTCCCCTACGAGCAGTACTTC.

The V and J genes are TRBV9 and TRBJ2-3, with D uncertain. CDR3 length equals 16 residues. V was pared by 4 bases and J by 4 bases, with 19 bases between. The germline gives CDR1 SGDLS, CDR2 YYNGEE. Written as DNA, the CDR3 is TGTGCCAGCAGCTTAGGTCCACAACGGCGCTCAGATACGCAGTATTTT. Its protein is CASSLGPQRRSDTQYF.

J is TRBJ1-2 and V is TRBV5-1, with D possibly being TRBD1 (5 bases). Germline assignment: CDR1 SGHRS and CDR2 YFSETQ. V shed 5 bases and J shed 4 bases, with 30 bases lying between them. CDR3 length equals 19 residues. CDR3 residues: CASSSSGPGFRLESYGYTF. The CDR3, as DNA: TGCGCCAGCAGTAGCTCAGGGCCCGGGTTTCGTTTGGAGTCCTATGGCTACACCTTC. The whole variable domain, remainder taken from reference TRBV5-1 and TRBJ1-2, is KAGVTQTPRYLIKTRGQQVTLSCSPISGHRSVSWYQQTPGQGLQFLFEYFSETQRNKGNFPGRFSGRQFSNSRSEMNVSTLELGDSALYLCASSSSGPGFRLESYGYTFGSGTRLTVV.

The chain joins TRBV5-1 to TRBJ2-3, with TRBD2 matching 10 bases. CDR3 length equals 17 residues. In germline, CDR1 is SGHRS, CDR2 YFSETQ. V was clipped by 0 bases and J by 5 bases; unmatched bases: 9. CDR3: CASSLEVAGGKRDTQYF. The CDR3 coding sequence is TGCGCCAGCAGCTTGGAGGTAGCGGGAGGCAAGAGAGATACGCAGTATTTT.

The chain joins TRBV7-6 to TRBJ2-7; 8 nucleotides match TRBD1. J lost 2 bases, V lost 4 bases, and 10 bases had no gene match. CDR1 is SGHVS, CDR2 FNYEAQ, per germline. CDR3 length: 16 amino acids. This CDR3 reads CASSWSGTGYPYEQYF. CDR3 nucleotides: TGTGCCAGCAGCTGGTCCGGGACAGGCTATCCCTACGAGCAGTACTTC.

The chain carries TRBV14 and TRBJ1-6; D call uncertain. V lost 1 base, J lost 7 bases, and 8 bases lay in between. The CDR3 extends over 14 amino acids. Per germline, CDR1 SGHDN and CDR2 FVKESK. In DNA form, the CDR3 reads TGTGCCAGCAGCCAAGGACCCAGCAATTCACCCCTCCACTTT. Translating gives CASSQGPSNSPLHF.

This chain joins TRBV27 and TRBJ2-2; a possible D gene is TRBD1 (6 bases). The CDR3 covers 17 residues. Trimming took 3 bases from V and 1 from J, leaving 15 bases between them. The V gene's germline CDR1 is MNHEY and CDR2 SMNVEV (reference sequence). The CDR3 is CASSFLLSGENTGELFF. DNA for the CDR3: TGTGCCAGCAGTTTCCTGTTGTCAGGGGAGAACACCGGGGAGCTGTTTTTT.